This T cell receptor (beta chain) was identified in a study of TIL therapy for anti-PD-1-resistant metastatic lung cancer. On the study more broadly: By whole-exome sequencing, median non-synonymous tumor mutation burden was under 1.9 mutations per megabase.

V lost 7 bases, J lost 3 bases, and 6 bases lay in between. CDR3 size: 11 residues. The V gene's germline CDR1 is LNHDA and CDR2 SQIVND (reference sequence). The libraries were made with immunoSEQ v3. Sequencing depth was 1.9 million or so read pairs for survey level, roughly 4.5-6 million for deep. The repertoire was sequenced with immunoSEQ multiplex PCR; TCRdb's copy has only in-frame clones and lacks some. This table holds approximately 57,000 clones, 80% to 90% found once. This sample's time point: pre-treatment sample, taken before nivolumab and TIL therapy. Stage 4 NSCLC adults joined between 2017 and January 2020.

V usage is TRBV19 and J usage is TRBJ1-2; D is unclear. The material was blood, obtained at baseline. This clonotype was obtained from a person aged 25-85 years with non-small cell lung cancer. CDR3 sequence reads: CASNNYYGYTF. CDR3 coding DNA: TGTGCCAGTAATAACTACTATGGCTACACCTTC.